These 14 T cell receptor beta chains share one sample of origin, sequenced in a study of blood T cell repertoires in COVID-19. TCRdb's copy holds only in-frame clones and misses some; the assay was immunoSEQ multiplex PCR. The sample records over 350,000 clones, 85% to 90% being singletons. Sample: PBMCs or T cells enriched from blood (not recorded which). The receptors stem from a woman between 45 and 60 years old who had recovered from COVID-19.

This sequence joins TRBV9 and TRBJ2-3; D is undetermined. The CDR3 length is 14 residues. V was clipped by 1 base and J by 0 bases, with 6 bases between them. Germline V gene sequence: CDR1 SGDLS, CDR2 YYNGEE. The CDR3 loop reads CASSVSGSTDTQYF. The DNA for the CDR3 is TGTGCCAGCAGCGTATCCGGTAGCACAGATACGCAGTATTTT.

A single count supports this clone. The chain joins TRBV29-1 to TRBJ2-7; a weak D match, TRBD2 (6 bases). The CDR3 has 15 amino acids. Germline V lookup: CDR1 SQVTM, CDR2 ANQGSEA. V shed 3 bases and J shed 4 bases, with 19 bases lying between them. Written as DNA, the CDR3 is TGCAGCGTTGAGCAACCGGGACTCAGCGGGTACGAGCAGTACTTC. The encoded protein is CSVEQPGLSGYEQYF.

This CDR3 reads CASSQPYGSYEQYF. For the CDR3, the DNA is TGTGCCAGCAGCCAGCCATACGGGTCCTACGAGCAGTACTTC. This rearrangement joins TRBV5-8 to TRBJ2-7; no clear D gene. V was pared by 4 bases and J by 1 base, with 12 bases between. This CDR3 comprises 14 residues. Germline V gene data show CDR1 as SGHTS and CDR2 as YDEGEE.

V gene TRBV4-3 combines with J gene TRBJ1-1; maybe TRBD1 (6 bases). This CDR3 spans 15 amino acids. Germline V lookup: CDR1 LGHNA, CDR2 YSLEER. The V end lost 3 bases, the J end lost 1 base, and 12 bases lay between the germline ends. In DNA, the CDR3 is TGCGCCAGCAGCCAGGACGACAGGAGGAACACTGAAGCTTTCTTT. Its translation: CASSQDDRRNTEAFF.

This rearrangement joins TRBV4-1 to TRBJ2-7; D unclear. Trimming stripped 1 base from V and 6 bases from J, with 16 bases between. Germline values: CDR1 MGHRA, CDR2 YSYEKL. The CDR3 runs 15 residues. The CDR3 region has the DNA TGCGCCAGCAGCCAAGTTCATCTCCGAGGTGGCGAGCAGTACTTC. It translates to CASSQVHLRGGEQYF.

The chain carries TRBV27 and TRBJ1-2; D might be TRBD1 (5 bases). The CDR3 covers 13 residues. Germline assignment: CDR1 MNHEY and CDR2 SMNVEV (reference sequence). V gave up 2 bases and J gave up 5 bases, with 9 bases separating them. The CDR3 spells CASSLDSGYGYTF. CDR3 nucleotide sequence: TGTGCCAGCAGTTTAGACAGTGGGTATGGCTACACCTTC.

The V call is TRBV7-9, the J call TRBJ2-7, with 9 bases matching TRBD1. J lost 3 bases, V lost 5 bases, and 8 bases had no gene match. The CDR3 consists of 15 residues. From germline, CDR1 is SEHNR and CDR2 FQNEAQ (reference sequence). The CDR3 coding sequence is TGTGCCAGCAGCCTACAGGGGGCGAGAATCTACGAGCAGTACTTC. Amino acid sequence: CASSLQGARIYEQYF.

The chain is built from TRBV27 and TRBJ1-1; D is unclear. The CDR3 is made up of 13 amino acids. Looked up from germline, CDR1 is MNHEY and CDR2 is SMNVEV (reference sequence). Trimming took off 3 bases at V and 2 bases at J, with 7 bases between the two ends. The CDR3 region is CASSFGTNTEAFF. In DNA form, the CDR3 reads TGTGCCAGCAGTTTTGGCACAAACACTGAAGCTTTCTTT.

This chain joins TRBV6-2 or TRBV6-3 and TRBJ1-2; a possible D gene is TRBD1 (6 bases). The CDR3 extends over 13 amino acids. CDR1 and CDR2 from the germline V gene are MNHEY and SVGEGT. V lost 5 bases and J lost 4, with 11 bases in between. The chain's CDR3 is CASSALGAYGYTF. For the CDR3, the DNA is TGTGCCAGCAGTGCCTTGGGGGCCTATGGCTACACCTTC.

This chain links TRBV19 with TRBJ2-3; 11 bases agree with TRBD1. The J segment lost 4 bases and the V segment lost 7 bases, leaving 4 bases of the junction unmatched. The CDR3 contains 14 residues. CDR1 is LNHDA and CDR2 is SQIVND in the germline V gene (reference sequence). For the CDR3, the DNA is TGTGCCAGTACCGGGACAGGGGGGGCAGATACGCAGTATTTT. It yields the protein CASTGTGGADTQYF.

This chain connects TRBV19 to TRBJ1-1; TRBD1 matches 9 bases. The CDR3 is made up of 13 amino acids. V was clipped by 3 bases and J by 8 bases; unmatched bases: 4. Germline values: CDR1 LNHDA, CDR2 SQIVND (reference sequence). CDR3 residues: CASSIRGQGEAFF. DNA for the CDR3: TGTGCCAGTAGTATTAGGGGACAGGGCGAAGCTTTCTTT.

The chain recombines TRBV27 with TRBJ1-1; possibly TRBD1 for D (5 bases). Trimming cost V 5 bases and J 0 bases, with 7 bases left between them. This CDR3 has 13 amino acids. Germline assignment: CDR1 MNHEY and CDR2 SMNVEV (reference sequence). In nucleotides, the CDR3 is TGTGCCAGCAGTGACAGCATGAACACTGAAGCTTTCTTT. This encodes CASSDSMNTEAFF.

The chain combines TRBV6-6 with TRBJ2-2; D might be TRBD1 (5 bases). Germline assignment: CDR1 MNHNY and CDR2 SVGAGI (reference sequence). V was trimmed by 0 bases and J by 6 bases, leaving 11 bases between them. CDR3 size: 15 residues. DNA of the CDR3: TGTGCCAGCAGTTACTCGTTCAGGGATGCCGGGGAGCTGTTTTTT. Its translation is CASSYSFRDAGELFF.

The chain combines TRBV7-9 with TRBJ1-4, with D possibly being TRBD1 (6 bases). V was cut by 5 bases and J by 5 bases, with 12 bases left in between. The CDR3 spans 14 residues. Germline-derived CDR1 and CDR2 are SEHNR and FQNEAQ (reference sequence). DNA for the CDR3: TGTGCCAGCAGCACCCGGACAGACAATGAAAAACTGTTTTTT. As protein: CASSTRTDNEKLFF.